This T cell receptor beta chain emerged from a study of T-cell reconstitution after alpha-beta-depleted transplantation in children. TCRbeta library construction was performed incorporating unique molecular identifiers. MiXCR, run by TCRdb on the PCR reads, gives a single entry per CDR3 protein. The table records hundreds of thousands of distinct CDR3 sequences, roughly 17% of them present only once. The material sequenced was PBMCs from the stem cell graft donor, taken from the stem cell graft. This sequence was found in a human donor who donated a stem cell graft to a child with acute myeloid leukemia.

The CDR3 loop reads CASSAQSLWAGTEAFF. In nucleotides, the CDR3 is TGTGCCAGCAGCGCCCAATCCCTGTGGGCAGGGACTGAAGCTTTCTTT. The V gene is TRBV9, the J gene TRBJ1-1, with a possible D match to TRBD1 (5 bases). The CDR3 totals 16 residues. V gave up 3 bases and J gave up 5 bases, with 20 bases separating them. In germline, CDR1 is SGDLS, CDR2 YYNGEE.